These 7 T cell receptor beta chains share one sample of origin, sequenced in a study of blood T cell repertoires in COVID-19. Sequencing was performed with immunoSEQ multiplex PCR; in TCRdb, only in-frame clones are kept and a portion is missing. The sample includes 150,000 to 200,000 clones, over 60% of them seen just once. The specimen sequenced was peripheral blood. These receptors were obtained from a woman aged 65 to 85 with acute or convalescent COVID-19.

This sequence joins TRBV3-1 (or the pseudogene TRBV3-2) and TRBJ1-2; D remains ambiguous. Per the germline V gene, CDR1 is LGHDT and CDR2 is YNNKEL (reference sequence). V was trimmed by 1 base and J by 7 bases, leaving 4 bases between them. The CDR3 loop spans 11 amino acids. The CDR3 loop is CASSQGGGYTF. Written as DNA, the CDR3 is TGTGCCAGCAGCCAAGGAGGTGGCTACACCTTC.

The V and J genes are TRBV6-6 and TRBJ2-7, with 10 positions matching TRBD1. The CDR3 spans 15 residues. Germline loops: CDR1 MNHNY, CDR2 SVGAGI (reference sequence). Trimming took 0 bases from V and 4 from J; bases not matched to a gene: 3. Written as DNA, the CDR3 is TGTGCCAGCAGTTACTCAAGACAGGGGGCTTACGAGCAGTACTTC. Translation: CASSYSRQGAYEQYF.

V usage is TRBV5-5 and J usage is TRBJ1-5; TRBD1 matches 8 bases. This CDR3 is built from 16 residues. V trimming: 0 bases; J trimming: 3 bases; junction bases outside the gene matches: 5. The germline gives CDR1 SGHKS, CDR2 YYEKEE (reference sequence). The CDR3 DNA reads TGTGCCAGCAGCTTGGCGCAGGGGGCGGACAATCAGCCCCAGCATTTT. Protein product: CASSLAQGADNQPQHF.

The genes are TRBV14 and TRBJ2-1; D unresolved. Trimming removed 0 bases at V and 0 bases at J, with 9 bases between. Germline loops: CDR1 SGHDN, CDR2 FVKESK. The CDR3 has 16 residues. CDR3 sequence (DNA): TGTGCCAGCAGCCAAGATGAAAGCTCCTCCTACAATGAGCAGTTCTTC. Translated: CASSQDESSSYNEQFF.

This CDR3 is CASGLRGGNEKLFF. In nucleotides, the CDR3 is TGTGCTAGTGGTTTGAGGGGGGGTAATGAAAAACTGTTTTTT. The J gene is TRBJ1-4, the V gene TRBV12-5, with a possible D match to TRBD1 (6 bases). This CDR3 has 14 amino acids. Deletions cut 2 bases from V and 4 bases from J, with 8 bases between. Germline values: CDR1 LGHNT, CDR2 FRNRAP. Filled out from reference TRBV12-5 and TRBJ1-4, the complete variable domain reads DARVTQTPRHKVTEMGQEVTMRCQPILGHNTVFWYRQTMMQGLELLAYFRNRAPLDDSGMPKDRFSAEMPDATLATLKIQPSEPRDSAVYFCASGLRGGNEKLFFGSGTQLSVL.

J is TRBJ1-2 and V is TRBV2; D possibly corresponds to TRBD1 (5 bases). The germline gives CDR1 SNHLY, CDR2 FYNNEI. CDR3 length: 17 residues. Trimming shortened V by 6 bases and J by 7 bases, and 27 bases separated the two germline ends. Here the CDR3 DNA reads TGTGCCAGCAGCTTTCTGATCTCAGCGGGACCGAATCGTGGCTACACCTTC. Translation: CASSFLISAGPNRGYTF. Complete variable domain (other parts from reference TRBV2 and TRBJ1-2): EPEVTQTPSHQVTQMGQEVILRCVPISNHLYFYWYRQILGQKVEFLVSFYNNEISEKSEIFDDQFSVERPDGSNFTLKIRSTKLEDSAMYFCASSFLISAGPNRGYTFGSGTRLTVV.

This clone was detected many times. The chain joins TRBV2 to TRBJ2-5; 8 positions agree with TRBD2. V lost 5 bases and J lost 8; bases outside the gene matches: 1. The CDR3 contains 11 residues. Germline CDR1 is SNHLY and CDR2 is FYNNEI. The CDR3 nucleotides read TGTGCCAGCAGTAGCGGGAGCACCCAGTACTTC. Protein: CASSSGSTQYF. The full variable domain, in which reference TRBV2 and TRBJ2-5 provide the parts outside the CDR3, is EPEVTQTPSHQVTQMGQEVILRCVPISNHLYFYWYRQILGQKVEFLVSFYNNEISEKSEIFDDQFSVERPDGSNFTLKIRSTKLEDSAMYFCASSSGSTQYFGPGTRLLVL.